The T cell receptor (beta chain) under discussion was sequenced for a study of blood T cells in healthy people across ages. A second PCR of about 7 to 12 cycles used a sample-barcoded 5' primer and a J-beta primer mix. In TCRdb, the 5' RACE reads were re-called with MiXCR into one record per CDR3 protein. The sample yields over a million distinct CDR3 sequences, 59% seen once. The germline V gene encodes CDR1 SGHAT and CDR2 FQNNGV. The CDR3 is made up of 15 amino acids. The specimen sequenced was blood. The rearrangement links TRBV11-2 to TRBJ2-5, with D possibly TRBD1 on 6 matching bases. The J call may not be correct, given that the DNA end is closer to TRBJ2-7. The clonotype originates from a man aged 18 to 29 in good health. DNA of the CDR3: TGTGCCAGCAGCCACAGGGCCGGCCTAGGCTACGAGCAGTACTTC. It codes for CASSHRAGLGYEQYF.